A single sample is the source of the 2 T cell receptor beta chains below, sequenced in a study of neurological immune-mediated disorders. The time point was: longitudinal time-point 3. TCRdb processed the 5' RACE reads anew with MiXCR; each CDR3 protein has one entry. The repertoire has approximately 84,000 distinct CDR3 sequences, 3.5% to 5.5% of them found once; the top ten carry 5.7%. The specimen was PBMCs. The receptors derive from a woman aged 55-69 years with multiple sclerosis.

The rearrangement joins TRBV7-8 to TRBJ2-5, with 9 bases aligning to TRBD2. V lost 1 base and J lost 2; bases outside the gene matches: 2. Germline values: CDR1 SGHVS, CDR2 FQNEAQ. This CDR3 has 15 amino acids. CDR3 loop: CASSLVSGGQETQYF. CDR3 sequence (DNA): TGTGCCAGCAGCTTAGTCAGCGGGGGGCAAGAGACCCAGTACTTC.

This clonotype has a count of ten or more. The chain is built from TRBV12-3 or TRBV12-4 and TRBJ2-3; the match to TRBD2 covers 12 bases. J gave up 5 bases and V 6 bases, and 3 bases lay outside the gene matches. This CDR3 contains 14 residues. Here the CDR3 DNA reads TGTGCCAGCAGCCCGACTAGCGGGGGAGATACGCAGTATTTT. The encoded protein is CASSPTSGGDTQYF.